The 16 T cell receptor beta chains reported below all come from one sample, sequenced in a study of blood T cell repertoires in COVID-19. Only in-frame clones appear in the TCRdb table, and some are missing; sequencing was by immunoSEQ multiplex PCR. Of about 150,000 clones detected, around 80% appear once; the ten largest clones hold approximately 6%. The sequencing input was PBMCs or T cells enriched from blood (not recorded which). These receptors were collected from a woman in her forties or fifties who had recovered from COVID-19.

This chain joins TRBV6-5 and TRBJ1-5; possible D gene TRBD1, 5 bases. Between the trimmed V and J ends, which lost 5 bases and 1 base, there was a span of 9 bases. The CDR3 runs 14 residues. The V gene's germline CDR1 is MNHEY and CDR2 SVGAGI. In nucleotides, the CDR3 is TGTGCCAGCAGTCCCAGGGCGAGCAATCAGCCCCAGCATTTT. Protein product: CASSPRASNQPQHF.

J is TRBJ1-1 and V is TRBV28, with D unresolved. Trimming removed 2 bases from V and 8 bases from J, with 9 bases in between. The CDR3 has 12 residues. Germline V gene data show CDR1 as MDHEN and CDR2 as SYDVKM. In DNA, the CDR3 is TGTGCCAGCAGTTTAGGGCAGCTGGAAGCTTTCTTT. Protein product: CASSLGQLEAFF.

The genes are TRBV27 and TRBJ2-7, with 8 bases lining up with TRBD1. Germline-derived CDR1 and CDR2 are MNHEY and SMNVEV (reference sequence). Trimming removed 2 bases from V and 2 bases from J; junction bases left unmatched: 8. The length of the CDR3 is 16 residues. CDR3 sequence: CASSLMYGTGAYEQYF. The CDR3 coding sequence is TGTGCCAGCAGTTTAATGTATGGGACAGGAGCCTACGAGCAGTACTTC.

The V call is TRBV5-1, the J call TRBJ2-7; TRBD2 matches at 16 bases. J gave up 0 bases and V 4 bases, and 4 bases lay outside the gene matches. Germline loops: CDR1 SGHRS, CDR2 YFSETQ. This CDR3 contains 17 residues. Here the CDR3 reads CASSPGLAGGNSYEQYF. The CDR3 DNA sequence: TGCGCCAGCAGCCCGGGACTAGCGGGGGGGAACTCCTACGAGCAGTACTTC.

The chain has TRBV10-3 and TRBJ1-2; 10 bases align to TRBD1. Unmatched junction bases numbered 10, after V lost 5 bases and J lost 7 bases. Germline V lookup: CDR1 ENHRY, CDR2 SYGVKD. There are 15 residues in the CDR3. The CDR3 spells CAISSPGQGLSGYTF. Here the CDR3 DNA reads TGTGCCATCAGTTCCCCGGGACAGGGGCTAAGTGGCTACACCTTC.

CDR3: CASSSPTGRNTIYF. CDR3 DNA sequence: TGTGCCAGCAGCTCCCCGACAGGGAGAAACACCATATATTTT. The gene calls are TRBV11-2 and TRBJ1-3, with 7 bases aligning to TRBD1. Losses at the gene ends were 4 bases for V and 5 bases for J; bases not matched to a gene: 5. The CDR3 extends over 14 amino acids. Germline V gene lookup returns CDR1 SGHAT and CDR2 FQNNGV.

The chain joins TRBV10-3 to TRBJ1-2, with 10 nucleotides matching TRBD1. Germline V gene sequence: CDR1 ENHRY, CDR2 SYGVKD. The CDR3 runs to 15 residues. V trimming: 4 bases; J trimming: 5 bases; junction bases outside the gene matches: 7. DNA for the CDR3: TGTGCCATCAGTGGCCGGGACAGGGGTGGGTATGGCTACACCTTC. It encodes CAISGRDRGGYGYTF.

In regard to this clone: One end of the junction is discordant with germline, which a read error may explain. The chain is built from TRBV7-9 and TRBJ1-2; D perhaps matches TRBD1 (5 bases). Looked up from germline, CDR1 is SEHNR and CDR2 is FQNEAQ (reference sequence). The CDR3 sequence is 16 residues long. CDR3 DNA sequence: TGTGCCAGCAGCCTAGCGGGATTGACAGCAAACTATGGCTACACCTTC. Amino acid sequence: CASSLAGLTANYGYTF.

This sequence joins TRBV5-1 and TRBJ1-6, with D unresolved. Germline lookup yields CDR1 SGHRS and CDR2 YFSETQ. V dropped 0 bases and J dropped 1 base, with 8 bases sitting between them. The CDR3 contains 16 residues. Here the CDR3 DNA reads TGCGCCAGCAGCTTGGAGACTCCTTCCTATAATTCACCCCTCCACTTT. Translating it yields CASSLETPSYNSPLHF. The variable domain in full, with the rest retrieved from reference TRBV5-1 and TRBJ1-6, is KAGVTQTPRYLIKTRGQQVTLSCSPISGHRSVSWYQQTPGQGLQFLFEYFSETQRNKGNFPGRFSGRQFSNSRSEMNVSTLELGDSALYLCASSLETPSYNSPLHFGNGTRLTVT.

This clone appeared a single time. The chain uses TRBV11-2 and TRBJ2-3, with 8 positions matching TRBD2. Germline V gene data show CDR1 as SGHAT and CDR2 as FQNNGV. CDR3 length: 17 amino acids. V lost 5 bases and J lost 2; bases outside the gene matches: 12. CDR3 DNA sequence: TGTGCCAGCAGCCCCGGGGTGGCTAGCGGGTACACAGATACGCAGTATTTT. Amino acid sequence: CASSPGVASGYTDTQYF. The full variable domain, completed using reference TRBV11-2 and TRBJ2-3, is EAGVAQSPRYKIIEKRQSVAFWCNPISGHATLYWYQQILGQGPKLLIQFQNNGVVDDSQLPKDRFSAERLKGVDSTLKIQPAKLEDSAVYLCASSPGVASGYTDTQYFGPGTRLTVL.

CDR3 bases: TGTGCCATCAGTGATATTTTAGGGGGGGCCTACAATGAGCAGTTCTTC. It encodes CAISDILGGAYNEQFF. The chain employs TRBV10-3 and TRBJ2-1, with D possibly matching TRBD2 (7 bases). Germline V gene sequence: CDR1 ENHRY, CDR2 SYGVKD. The CDR3 has 16 residues. The ends were cut back, 3 bases at V and 2 bases at J, with 14 bases in the middle.

CDR3 loop: CASSEVNSGANVLTF. The DNA for the CDR3 is TGTGCCAGCAGTGAAGTAAACTCTGGGGCCAACGTCCTGACTTTC. This chain connects TRBV6-1 to TRBJ2-6, with D uncertain. The germline V gene has CDR1 MNHNS and CDR2 SASEGT. Trimming shortened V by 1 base and J by 0 bases, and 4 bases separated the two germline ends. The CDR3 has 15 amino acids.

The chain couples TRBV6-5 to TRBJ1-2; 7 bases match TRBD1. This CDR3 is 13 amino acids long. With 6 bases clipped from V and 4 bases from J, the junction kept 5 bases outside the gene matches. Germline V lookup: CDR1 MNHEY, CDR2 SVGAGI. The CDR3 DNA is TGTGCCAGCAGCAACAGGGGAAGCTATGGCTACACCTTC. This translates into CASSNRGSYGYTF.

The genes are TRBV5-1 and TRBJ1-6; D remains ambiguous. V was pared by 2 bases and J by 7 bases, with 13 bases between. This CDR3 is 15 amino acids long. Germline V lookup: CDR1 SGHRS, CDR2 YFSETQ. The CDR3 region is CASSFEGGGNSPLHF. CDR3 DNA: TGCGCCAGCAGCTTCGAGGGCGGAGGCAATTCACCCCTCCACTTT.

The chain uses TRBV19 and TRBJ1-5, with D maybe TRBD1 (5 bases). Per germline, CDR1 LNHDA and CDR2 SQIVND (reference sequence). V lost 3 bases to trimming and J lost 0 bases, with 21 bases between them. This CDR3 spans 19 amino acids. The CDR3 nucleotides are TGTGCCAGTAGTATCGGCGGGGCCGGGCGGGGGTATAGCAATCAGCCCCAGCATTTT. Amino acid sequence: CASSIGGAGRGYSNQPQHF.

This chain uses TRBV5-1 with TRBJ2-1, with 7 bases matching TRBD1. Trimming cost V 3 bases and J 6 bases; bases outside gene matches: 3. This CDR3 has 13 residues. CDR1 SGHRS and CDR2 YFSETQ come from the germline V gene. The CDR3 protein is CASSSDRANEQFF. The CDR3 region has the DNA TGCGCCAGCAGCTCAGACAGGGCCAATGAGCAGTTCTTC. The full variable domain, with the rest looked up from reference TRBV5-1 and TRBJ2-1, is KAGVTQTPRYLIKTRGQQVTLSCSPISGHRSVSWYQQTPGQGLQFLFEYFSETQRNKGNFPGRFSGRQFSNSRSEMNVSTLELGDSALYLCASSSDRANEQFFGPGTRLTVL.